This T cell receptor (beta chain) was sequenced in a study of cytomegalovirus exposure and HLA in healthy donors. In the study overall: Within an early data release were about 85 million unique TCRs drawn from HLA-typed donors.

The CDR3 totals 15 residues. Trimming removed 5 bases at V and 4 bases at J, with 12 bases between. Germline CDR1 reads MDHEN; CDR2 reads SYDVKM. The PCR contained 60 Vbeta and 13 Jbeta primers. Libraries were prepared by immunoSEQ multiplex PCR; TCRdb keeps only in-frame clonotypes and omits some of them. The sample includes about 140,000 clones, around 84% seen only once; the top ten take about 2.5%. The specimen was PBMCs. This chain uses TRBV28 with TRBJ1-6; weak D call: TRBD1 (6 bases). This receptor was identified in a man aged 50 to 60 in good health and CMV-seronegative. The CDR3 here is CASSVTQGYNSPLHF. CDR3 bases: TGTGCCAGCAGTGTCACGCAGGGGTATAATTCACCCCTCCACTTT.